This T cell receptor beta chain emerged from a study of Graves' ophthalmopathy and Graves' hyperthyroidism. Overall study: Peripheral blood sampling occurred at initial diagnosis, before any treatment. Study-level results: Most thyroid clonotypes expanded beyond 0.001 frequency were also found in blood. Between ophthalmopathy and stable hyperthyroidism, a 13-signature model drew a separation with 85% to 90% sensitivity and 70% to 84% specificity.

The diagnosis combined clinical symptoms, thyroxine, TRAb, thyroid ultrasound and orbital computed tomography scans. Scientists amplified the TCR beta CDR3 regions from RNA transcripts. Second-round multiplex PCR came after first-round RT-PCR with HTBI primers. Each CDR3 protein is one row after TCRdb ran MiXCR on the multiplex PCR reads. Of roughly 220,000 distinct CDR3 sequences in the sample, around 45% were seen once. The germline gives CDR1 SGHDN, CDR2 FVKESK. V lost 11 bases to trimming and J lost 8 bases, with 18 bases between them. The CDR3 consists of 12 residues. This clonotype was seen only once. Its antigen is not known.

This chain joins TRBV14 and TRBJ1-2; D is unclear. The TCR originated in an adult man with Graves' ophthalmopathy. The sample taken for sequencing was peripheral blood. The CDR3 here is CAWTHLERGYTF. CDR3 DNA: TGTGCCTGGACCCATTTAGAGAGAGGCTACACCTTC. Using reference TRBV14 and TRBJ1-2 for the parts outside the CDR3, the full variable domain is EAGVTQFPSHSVIEKGQTVTLRCDPISGHDNLYWYRRVMGKEIKFLLHFVKESKQDESGMPNNRFLAERTGGTYSTLKVQPAELEDSGVYFCAWTHLERGYTFGSGTRLTVV.